Below, one T cell receptor (beta chain) is given with its context. As yet, its antigen is unknown. The record originates from a study of T cell repertoires in cytomegalovirus infection. Study at large: Recently identified HLA-C-restricted CMV epitopes were used, and well-studied HLA-B-restricted CMV epitopes were used as well. From public TCR beta signatures came an indication of both CMV infection and matching HLA type.

Using its own MiXCR run on the reads, TCRdb lists one record per CDR3 protein. This table has around 310,000 distinct CDR3 sequences, 29% appearing once. The V end lost 8 bases, the J end lost 3 bases, and 13 bases lay between the germline ends. This CDR3 has 13 residues. This clonotype was obtained from a human donor in good health (CMV status not recorded). Some clones in this sample may be carry-over from other donors' samples. The specimen comprised cultured PBMCs, sampled from culture after CMV antigen stimulation. The chain carries TRBV12-3 or TRBV12-4 and TRBJ1-1, with D possibly TRBD1 on 5 matching bases. CDR3 sequence (DNA): TGTGCCAGCGCCCCACGGGGGGACACTGAAGCTTTCTTT. It translates to CASAPRGDTEAFF.